The 20 T cell receptor beta chains presented below share a single source sample, sequenced in a study of blood T cell repertoires in COVID-19. Assay: immunoSEQ multiplex PCR; the TCRdb copy retains only in-frame clones and omits some. The sample carries 350,000 to 500,000 clones, about 87% recorded once. The sequencing input was peripheral blood. Receptors were obtained from a man younger than 35 with COVID-19, enrolled during active disease.

The chain has TRBV30 and TRBJ2-7; 12 bases line up with TRBD1. The CDR3 sequence is 17 residues long. V dropped 1 base and J dropped 3; count of bases not matched to a gene: 10. Per germline, CDR1 GTSNPN and CDR2 SVGIG (reference sequence). CDR3 bases: TGTGCCTGGAGTGACCCCCCCGGGGACAGGGGGCTCTACGAGCAGTACTTC. Its protein product is CAWSDPPGDRGLYEQYF.

The V gene is TRBV7-8, the J gene TRBJ2-3, with unresolved D. Germline-derived CDR1 and CDR2 are SGHVS and FQNEAQ. Trimming shortened V by 5 bases and J by 3 bases, and 9 bases separated the two germline ends. This CDR3 comprises 13 residues. As DNA, the CDR3 is TGTGCCAGCAGCCCCCGTTTTACAGATACGCAGTATTTT. This codes for CASSPRFTDTQYF.

J is TRBJ1-4 and V is TRBV5-6, with D possibly being TRBD1 (5 bases). There are 16 residues in the CDR3. Trimming took off 5 bases at V and 2 bases at J, with 16 bases between the two ends. CDR1 and CDR2 (germline): SGHDT, YYEEEE. CDR3 sequence (DNA): TGTGCCAGCAGAACTGGGACGGGGGGGACTAATGAAAAACTGTTTTTT. Translation gives CASRTGTGGTNEKLFF. The whole variable domain, filled in from reference TRBV5-6 and TRBJ1-4, reads DAGVTQSPTHLIKTRGQQVTLRCSPKSGHDTVSWYQQALGQGPQFIFQYYEEEERQRGNFPDRFSGHQFPNYSSELNVNALLLGDSALYLCASRTGTGGTNEKLFFGSGTQLSVL.

The chain joins TRBV5-6 to TRBJ2-2, with 10 bases matching TRBD2. The CDR3 consists of 17 residues. The trim removed 4 bases at V and 5 bases at J, leaving 11 bases unmatched. The germline CDR1 and CDR2 sequences are SGHDT and YYEEEE. CDR3 protein: CASSLSGRRTKTGELFF. The CDR3 bases are TGTGCCAGCAGCCTTAGCGGGAGGCGGACTAAGACCGGGGAGCTGTTTTTT.

This clone occurred once. This rearrangement joins TRBV21-1 to TRBJ2-3; the D call of TRBD2 is as the table states it, not checked on the DNA. TRBV21-1 is classified as a pseudogene. This CDR3 spans 16 amino acids. The CDR3 loop is CASSKAPEWGTDTQYF. In nucleotides, the CDR3 is TGTGCCAGCAGCAAAGCCCCGGAGTGGGGCACAGATACGCAGTATTTT.

The V gene is TRBV7-9, the J gene TRBJ2-3, with a possible D match to TRBD1 (5 bases). The V gene's germline CDR1 is SEHNR and CDR2 FQNEAQ (reference sequence). V shed 6 bases and J shed 2 bases, with 9 bases lying between them. This CDR3 spans 13 amino acids. CDR3 in amino acids: CASSQGITDTQYF. The CDR3 DNA reads TGTGCCAGCAGTCAGGGAATCACAGATACGCAGTATTTT.

The gene calls are TRBV4-1 and TRBJ1-4, with TRBD1 matching over 12 bases. V shed 5 bases and J 10 bases; nucleotides not matched to a gene: 8. Per germline, CDR1 MGHRA and CDR2 YSYEKL. The CDR3 spans 15 residues. Here the CDR3 reads CASSAPGQGATKLFF. CDR3 coding DNA: TGCGCCAGCAGCGCACCGGGACAGGGGGCTACAAAACTGTTTTTT.

This chain joins TRBV6-4 and TRBJ2-3; D may be TRBD1 (5 bases). The CDR3 runs 15 residues. Germline-derived CDR1 and CDR2 are MRHNA and SNTAGT. The V and J ends lost 3 bases and 4 bases respectively, with 14 bases between them. In DNA form, the CDR3 reads TGTGCCAGCAGTGATCCTAGGACATCGCCAGATACGCAGTATTTT. Its protein is CASSDPRTSPDTQYF.

This chain uses TRBV9 with TRBJ2-2; TRBD2 might be the D (7 bases). Germline CDR1 SGDLS, CDR2 YYNGEE. The CDR3 sequence is 16 residues long. V was trimmed by 0 bases and J by 4 bases, leaving 13 bases between them. The CDR3 DNA sequence: TGTGCCAGCAGCGTAGAGGGGGGAGGGAGCACCGGGGAGCTGTTTTTT. Its translation: CASSVEGGGSTGELFF.

The chain combines TRBV11-2 with TRBJ2-1, with 9 nucleotides matching TRBD2. The J segment lost 9 bases and the V segment lost 1 base, leaving 4 bases of the junction unmatched. Looked up from germline, CDR1 is SGHAT and CDR2 is FQNNGV. The CDR3 sequence is 14 residues long. CDR3 region: CASSLVGLATEQFF. CDR3 bases: TGTGCCAGCAGCTTAGTCGGACTAGCGACTGAGCAGTTCTTC.

The V and J genes are TRBV7-9 and TRBJ2-5; a weak D match, TRBD2 (6 bases). Germline V CDR1 and CDR2: SEHNR, FQNEAQ (reference sequence). The length of the CDR3 is 15 residues. Trimming pared 2 bases from V and 1 base from J, leaving 11 bases between. The CDR3 sequence is CASSLLGGRQETQYF. CDR3 nucleotides: TGTGCCAGCAGCTTATTGGGGGGACGCCAAGAGACCCAGTACTTC.

The J gene is TRBJ2-1, the V gene TRBV4-1; 9 bases agree with TRBD1. The CDR3 contains 20 residues. The junction had 14 bases not matched to a gene; V was cut back by 1 base and J by 1 base. Germline CDR1 and CDR2: MGHRA and YSYEKL. CDR3 sequence reads: CASSQGLAGQGRKSYNEQFF. CDR3 DNA sequence: TGCGCCAGCAGCCAAGGCCTGGCGGGACAGGGTCGTAAATCCTACAATGAGCAGTTCTTC.

This clone came up many times. The same CDR3 is also encoded by other DNA sequences in this sample. The chain combines TRBV7-2 with TRBJ2-1; perhaps TRBD2 as D (5 bases). This CDR3 has 15 amino acids. V was pared by 2 bases and J by 5 bases, with 13 bases between. Germline V gene data show CDR1 as SGHTA and CDR2 as FQGNSA. The CDR3 here is CASSLTSGKHNEQFF. The CDR3 DNA sequence: TGTGCCAGCAGCTTAACATCCGGGAAACACAATGAGCAGTTCTTC.

The chain joins TRBV23-1 to TRBJ2-5; no clear D gene. TRBV23-1 qualifies as an ORF whose function is uncertain. The CDR3 runs to 14 residues. The V end lost 7 bases, the J end lost 2 bases, and 14 bases lay between the germline ends. The CDR3 protein is CASTQSSLQETQYF. The CDR3 nucleotides read TGCGCCAGCACCCAATCATCACTACAAGAGACCCAGTACTTC.

This clone was counted between two and nine times. The genes are TRBV29-1 and TRBJ2-1; the match to TRBD2 covers 10 bases. CDR3 length: 12 amino acids. J was trimmed by 9 bases and V by 6 bases; bases with no gene match: 5. CDR1 and CDR2 (germline): SQVTM, ANQGSEA. The DNA of the CDR3 is TGCAGCGTCACTAGCGGGACCGGTGAGCAGTTCTTC. Its protein product is CSVTSGTGEQFF.

The rearrangement joins TRBV5-6 to TRBJ2-7; D possibly corresponds to TRBD2 (5 bases). CDR3 size: 12 residues. The V and J ends lost 5 bases and 4 bases respectively, with 10 bases between them. Germline values: CDR1 SGHDT, CDR2 YYEEEE. The CDR3 region has the DNA TGTGCCAGCAGTACTCCGGGGTACGAGCAGTACTTC. Its translation: CASSTPGYEQYF.

This chain connects TRBV12-3 or TRBV12-4 to TRBJ2-1; D is uncertain. The CDR3 has 12 amino acids. The V gene lost 3 bases and the J gene lost 7 bases, with 7 bases spanning the gap. The CDR3 is CASSFIRNEQFF. The CDR3 nucleotides are TGTGCCAGCAGTTTTATCCGGAATGAGCAGTTCTTC.

This clone has only a few counts. The V gene is TRBV24-1, the J gene TRBJ2-3; 12 nucleotides agree with TRBD2. There are 17 residues in the CDR3. The V and J ends lost 0 bases and 2 bases, in that order; junction bases with no gene match: 2. The V gene's germline CDR1 is KGHDR and CDR2 SFDVKD. The CDR3 sequence: CATSDLRTSGTTDTQYF. The CDR3, as DNA: TGTGCCACCAGTGATTTGAGGACTAGCGGGACCACAGATACGCAGTATTTT.

V usage is TRBV18 and J usage is TRBJ2-4; possible D gene TRBD2, 6 bases. The CDR3 extends over 16 amino acids. Trimming cost V 3 bases and J 3 bases, with 15 bases left between them. From germline, CDR1 is KGHSH and CDR2 LQKENI. The DNA for the CDR3 is TGTGCCAGCTCACCCCCGGGGGATGGTGTCAAAAACATTCAGTACTTC. As protein: CASSPPGDGVKNIQYF.

This chain joins TRBV5-1 and TRBJ2-7, with 9 bases matching TRBD1. Trimming cost V 2 bases and J 1 base; bases outside gene matches: 4. Germline-derived CDR1 and CDR2 are SGHRS and YFSETQ. CDR3 length: 15 residues. The CDR3 protein is CASSLGTGLSYEQYF. As DNA, the CDR3 is TGCGCCAGCAGCTTAGGGACAGGGTTGTCCTACGAGCAGTACTTC.